The TCR beta chain under discussion was sequenced for a study of T cell repertoires in cytomegalovirus infection. Via MiXCR, TCRdb re-called the reads, giving one row per CDR3 protein. The sample carries roughly 500,000 distinct CDR3 sequences, about 15% recorded once. The CDR3 is made up of 14 amino acids. CDR1 is SNHLY, CDR2 FYNNEI, per germline. Trimming removed 6 bases from V and 4 bases from J, with 12 bases in between. This clonotype was sampled from a human donor in good health (CMV status not recorded). Some clones in this sample may be carry-over from other donors' samples. The genes are TRBV2 and TRBJ1-4, with D tentatively TRBD1 (5 bases). The specimen was CD8+ T cells from PBMCs. The CDR3 sequence: CASSGGTVNEKLFF. In nucleotides, the CDR3 is TGTGCCAGCAGCGGGGGAACAGTTAATGAAAAACTGTTTTTT.